These 5 T cell receptor beta chains were all obtained from the same sample, sequenced in a study of T cells after yellow fever vaccination. Using its own MiXCR run on the 5' RACE reads, TCRdb lists one record per CDR3 protein. The sample has about 360,000 distinct CDR3 sequences, about 6.2% seen once. The sequencing here drew on PBMCs, taken 5 days after the yellow fever booster vaccination. Receptor source: a man between 25 and 39 years old who received the YFV17D yellow fever vaccine.

This clonotype was seen more than once but under ten times. This chain uses TRBV5-1 with TRBJ1-2; 7 nucleotides match TRBD1. CDR3 length: 15 residues. Germline loops: CDR1 SGHRS, CDR2 YFSETQ. Trimming cost V 3 bases and J 4 bases; bases outside gene matches: 9. This CDR3 is CASSYSVGTAYGYTF. The CDR3 bases are TGCGCCAGCAGCTACAGCGTGGGGACAGCCTATGGCTACACCTTC.

This clonotype was detected a few times. The rearrangement links TRBV5-1 to TRBJ2-1; 12 bases are shared with TRBD2. The CDR3 loop spans 15 amino acids. J gave up 5 bases and V 4 bases, and 4 bases lay outside the gene matches. The germline CDR1 and CDR2 sequences are SGHRS and YFSETQ. The CDR3 region is CASSTGLAGHNEQFF. The CDR3 DNA is TGCGCCAGCAGCACAGGACTAGCGGGGCACAATGAGCAGTTCTTC. Using reference TRBV5-1 and TRBJ2-1 for the parts outside the CDR3, the full variable domain is KAGVTQTPRYLIKTRGQQVTLSCSPISGHRSVSWYQQTPGQGLQFLFEYFSETQRNKGNFPGRFSGRQFSNSRSEMNVSTLELGDSALYLCASSTGLAGHNEQFFGPGTRLTVL.

The chain joins TRBV18 to TRBJ2-1; possible D gene TRBD2, 5 bases. V was trimmed by 3 bases and J by 4 bases, leaving 13 bases between them. Germline V gene sequence: CDR1 KGHSH, CDR2 LQKENI. CDR3 length equals 15 residues. CDR3 amino acids: CASSPARLRYNEQFF. The DNA of the CDR3 is TGTGCCAGCTCACCGGCACGACTACGGTACAATGAGCAGTTCTTC.

The gene calls are TRBV5-1 and TRBJ2-5; D is uncertain. The V gene's germline CDR1 is SGHRS and CDR2 YFSETQ. The length of the CDR3 is 14 residues. Trimming took 0 bases from V and 3 from J, leaving 9 bases between them. The CDR3 sequence is CASSLAGTEETQYF. In DNA form, the CDR3 reads TGCGCCAGCAGCTTGGCCGGAACCGAAGAGACCCAGTACTTC. Using reference TRBV5-1 and TRBJ2-5 for the parts outside the CDR3, the full variable domain is KAGVTQTPRYLIKTRGQQVTLSCSPISGHRSVSWYQQTPGQGLQFLFEYFSETQRNKGNFPGRFSGRQFSNSRSEMNVSTLELGDSALYLCASSLAGTEETQYFGPGTRLLVL.

This clonotype showed up many times. The gene calls are TRBV20-1 and TRBJ1-4, with D possibly being TRBD1 (6 bases). The CDR3 consists of 13 residues. V was trimmed by 0 bases and J by 8 bases, leaving 10 bases between them. Germline V lookup: CDR1 DFQATT, CDR2 SNEGSKA (reference sequence). CDR3 DNA sequence: TGCAGTGCTAGAGACAGGGGATGGGAAAAACTGTTTTTT. It is translated as CSARDRGWEKLFF.